Given below is one T cell receptor beta chain in context. Its antigen target is currently unknown. There are no base qualities to consult, and no much larger clone falls within one base. The germline V gene specifies SGDLS as CDR1 and YYNGEE as CDR2. V is trimmed back by 4 bases and J by 3 bases, and the junction contains 4 bases that no gene match accounts for. The CDR3 numbers 14 residues from cysteine through phenylalanine. Kept here is only the CDR3 DNA, which spans 42 bases and is read in frame from base 1. The data derive from a study of long-term antiretroviral therapy in people with HIV (dated by TCRdb to between 2021 and 2022). For the study in its entirety: The earliest samples were collected approximately a decade before the 2015 WHO recommendation for immediate ART, a period when ART was typically delayed until CD4 counts fell. This retrospective serial study examined whether starting ART and sustained HIV suppression were associated with changes in the composition and diversity of the TRB repertoire in peripheral blood. From a few dozen adults with confirmed HIV infection, the cohort provided 150 to 200 cryopreserved PBMC samples, gathered serially across a mean of about six years (range 1-12). About 35% of the 30 participants with HIV were female. Test extractions of a monoclonal T-cell line alongside a few dozen polyclonal samples showed no cross-contamination during QIAcube processing.

To be included, a participant needed at least one PBMC sample from before ART initiation plus at least two post-ART samples. Treatment was received in the United States of America by all participants with HIV. Before DNA extraction, cryopreserved samples containing about 0.9-10 million PBMC were thawed and washed. At the time of the earliest PBMC sample for each participant with HIV, ages ranged from about 20 to 55 years. Per participant, PBMC samples came from 1-4 timepoints prior to ART initiation and 2-8 timepoints following ART initiation, for a median of 7 samples. Serial HIV viral load, CD4+ T-cell count, ART history and demographic data were obtained for every participant. Genomic DNA was extracted from unsorted PBMC with a Qiagen kit on a QIAcube, processed in batches of 12 samples. Sequencing of the TRB variable region was done with the immunoSEQ hsTCRB v3.0 assay at survey level resolution. TRB sequencing targeted a depth of about 35,000-50,000 T-cell genomes per sample. An Illumina MiSeq with a v3 150-cycle kit was used to sequence the pooled TRB libraries. The authors' pipeline ran thus. Repertoire analysis was performed in R inside a reproducible Nextflow workflow that covered QC, data transformation and analysis. LymphoSeq2, an R package for exploring AIRR-Seq data, was used to implement the custom analyses. A few samples that yielded fewer than 5000 total TRB sequences were excluded, so that about 200 HIV repertoires were analyzed. Of the roughly 190 retained HIV repertoires, about 61 were collected before and more than 120 after ART initiation. Repertoires were downsampled to 5000 TRB nucleotide sequences, and summary statistics were averaged over 100 downsampling iterations. The analysis kept only TRB sequences whose CDR3 regions were at least seven amino acids long. Diversity was measured with a Shannon entropy-derived clonality score and the Gini coefficient. In the repertoire networks, any two of the top 5000 CDR3 amino acid sequences were linked whenever the two sequences differed by an edit distance of one. GLIPH2 predicted antigen specificity groups and MHC restriction for TRB CDR3 amino acid sequences. To flag known CMV, EBV, HIV or tissue antigen associations, CDR3 amino acid sequences were matched against VDJdb and McPAS-TCR. Pre-ART, post-ART and control groups were compared with Wilcoxon signed-rank tests and Holm-Bonferroni correction. TCRdb took over this immuneACCESS table, retaining in-frame rearrangements with V and J assigned. Such tables are incomplete; in checked studies, under half of the missing clones stem from an unresolved V gene, and the remainder is unexplained. The DNA was the basis for D and trimming; V, J and clone size are from that table. The sample table shows about 34,000 clones, and 70% to 80% are seen once. The top ten hold 3.2% of the sample.

Results and caveats for the whole study, not just this receptor: At every time point, the repertoire was dominated by expanded TRB clones first identified before ART initiation, although this dominance fluctuated and, in many PLHIV, declined after ART. Compared with controls, HIV repertoires had narrower CDR3 length ranges, and the network structure pointed to an antigen-experienced repertoire that shifted only slightly toward naive after ART. The samples span the years 2004 to 2017, and the ART regimens used may be less effective than current regimens. Starting ART was linked to a significant rise in TRB diversity, yet even with long-term ART the diversity remained significantly lower than in transplant donor controls. No data were available on ART adherence, viral resistance or therapy changes, limiting inferences about post-ART repertoire changes. Owing to limited PBMC availability, only the TCR beta chain was sequenced, without alpha chain pairing. Because cell numbers in pre-ART samples were limited, unsorted PBMC were profiled instead of sorted CD4+ and CD8+ T cells.

Sequences were derived from unsorted PBMCs, sampled 1.9 years after starting antiretroviral therapy. The V and J segments used are TRBV9 and TRBJ2-1; the central 7 bases match TRBD1. This receptor was obtained from a man between 18 and 35 years old with HIV. The DNA sequence is as follows: TGTGCCAGCAGCCCCCGGGACAGCTACAATGAGCAGTTCTTC. This codes for CASSPRDSYNEQFF.